The 8 T cell receptor beta chains presented below share a single source sample, sequenced in a study of cytomegalovirus exposure and HLA in healthy donors (dated by TCRdb to 2017 to 2019). Receptor libraries were prepared by the immunoSEQ multiplex PCR assay. For the multiplex PCR, a mixture combining 60 forward primers for TCR Vbeta segments and 13 reverse primers for TCR Jbeta segments was used. This is the immuneACCESS table as TCRdb keeps it, with only in-frame sequences that have V and J called. A part of the clones is gone; compared with another copy, unresolved V genes explain less than half, and the rest is unexplained. A total of 70,000 to 95,000 clones appear in this sample, around 85% of them only once. Together, the top ten hold about an eighth of the sample. The sequenced sample consisted of PBMCs. These receptors were taken from a human donor in good health.

This chain joins TRBV19 and TRBJ2-1, with TRBD1 matching over 10 bases. The ends lost 3 bases at V and 9 bases at J; junction bases unmatched: 8. This CDR3 is 15 amino acids long. Germline CDR1 LNHDA, CDR2 SQIVND (reference sequence). CDR3 bases: TGTGCCAGTAGTATCTCCGGGACAGGGGTCGGTGAGCAGTTCTTC. Translated: CASSISGTGVGEQFF.

This sequence joins TRBV10-3 and TRBJ2-7; 7 bases are shared with TRBD1. The CDR3 runs 13 residues. Germline trimming cut 3 bases from V and 6 bases from J; bases unmatched to any gene: 5. Germline loops: CDR1 ENHRY, CDR2 SYGVKD. The CDR3 DNA reads TGTGCCATCAGTGATGGGACAGTGCGCGAGCAGTACTTC. Protein product: CAISDGTVREQYF.

The V and J genes are TRBV7-9 and TRBJ1-1, with 8 bases matching TRBD1. V was pared by 7 bases and J by 8 bases, with 9 bases of the junction left unmatched. Germline values: CDR1 SEHNR, CDR2 FQNEAQ (reference sequence). The length of the CDR3 is 13 residues. The CDR3 region has the DNA TGTGCCAGCACCCAAGAGAGGACAGGGGAAGCTTTCTTT. Translating gives CASTQERTGEAFF. The full variable domain, its missing parts supplied by reference TRBV7-9 and TRBJ1-1, is DTGVSQNPRHKITKRGQNVTFRCDPISEHNRLYWYRQTLGQGPEFLTYFQNEAQLEKSRLLSDRFSAERPKGSFSTLEIQRTEQGDSAMYLCASTQERTGEAFFGQGTRLTVV.

The J gene is TRBJ2-5, the V gene TRBV27, with TRBD2 matching 14 bases. CDR1 is MNHEY, CDR2 SMNVEV, per germline (reference sequence). The CDR3 runs 14 residues. Unmatched junction bases numbered 1, after V lost 6 bases and J lost 4 bases. The DNA for the CDR3 is TGTGCCAGCAGAGGACTAGCGGGGGGAGAGACCCAGTACTTC. Amino acid sequence: CASRGLAGGETQYF.

The chain is built from TRBV11-2 and TRBJ1-5, with TRBD1 identical over 7 bases. The J segment lost 4 bases and the V segment lost 1 base, leaving 1 base of the junction unmatched. The CDR3 is made up of 14 amino acids. Germline V CDR1 and CDR2: SGHAT, FQNNGV. The CDR3 DNA follows: TGTGCCAGCAGCTTAGGACAGGGTAATCAGCCCCAGCATTTT. It encodes CASSLGQGNQPQHF.

This CDR3 reads CAWSPRGEGEAFF. DNA for the CDR3: TGTGCCTGGAGTCCCCGGGGGGAGGGTGAAGCTTTCTTT. The chain is built from TRBV30 and TRBJ1-1, with D maybe TRBD1 (5 bases). The V and J ends lost 2 bases and 7 bases respectively, with 14 bases between them. CDR3 length: 13 amino acids. Per the germline V gene, CDR1 is GTSNPN and CDR2 is SVGIG (reference sequence).

The V call is TRBV19, the J call TRBJ2-7; D possibly corresponds to TRBD1 (5 bases). From germline, CDR1 is LNHDA and CDR2 SQIVND (reference sequence). Trimming shortened V by 2 bases and J by 1 base, and 12 bases separated the two germline ends. The CDR3 contains 15 residues. CDR3 in amino acids: CASSIRGKLSYEQYF. The CDR3, as DNA: TGTGCCAGTAGTATAAGGGGTAAGCTTTCCTACGAGCAGTACTTC.

This clone was counted a single time. The chain carries TRBV27 and TRBJ1-6; 7 bases match TRBD1. The J segment lost 6 bases and the V segment lost 3 bases, leaving 2 bases of the junction unmatched. The CDR3 spans 14 residues. Germline CDR1 is MNHEY and CDR2 is SMNVEV (reference sequence). The DNA of the CDR3 is TGTGCCAGCAGTTTCCGGGACAGTAATTCACCCCTCCACTTT. Residues: CASSFRDSNSPLHF.